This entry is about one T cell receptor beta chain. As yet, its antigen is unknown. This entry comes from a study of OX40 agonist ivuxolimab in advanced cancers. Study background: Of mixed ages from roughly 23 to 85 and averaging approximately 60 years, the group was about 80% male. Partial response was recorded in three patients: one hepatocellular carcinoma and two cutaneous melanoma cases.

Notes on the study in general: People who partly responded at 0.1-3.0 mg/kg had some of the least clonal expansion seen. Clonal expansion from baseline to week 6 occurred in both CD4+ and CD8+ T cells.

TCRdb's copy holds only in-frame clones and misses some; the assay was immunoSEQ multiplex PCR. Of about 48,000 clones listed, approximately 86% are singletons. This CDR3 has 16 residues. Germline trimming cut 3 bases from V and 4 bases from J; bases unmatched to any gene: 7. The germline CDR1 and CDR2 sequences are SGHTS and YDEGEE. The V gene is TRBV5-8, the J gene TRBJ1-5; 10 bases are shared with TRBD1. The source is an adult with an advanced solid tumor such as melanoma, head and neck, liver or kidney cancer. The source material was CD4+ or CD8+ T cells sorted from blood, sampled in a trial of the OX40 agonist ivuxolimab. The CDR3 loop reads CASSSGQGGSNQPQHF. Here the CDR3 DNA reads TGTGCCAGCAGCTCCGGACAGGGGGGCTCAAATCAGCCCCAGCATTTT. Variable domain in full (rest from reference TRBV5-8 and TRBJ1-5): EAGVTQSPTHLIKTRGQQATLRCSPISGHTSVYWYQQALGLGLQFLLWYDEGEERNRGNFPPRFSGRQFPNYSSELNVNALELEDSALYLCASSSGQGGSNQPQHFGDGTRLSIL.